This TCR beta chain was identified in a study of tumor-infiltrating lymphocytes in primary liver carcinoma. As for the study in general: Spanning 30 to 69 years of age, the patients were men and women.

With around 500 ng total RNA as template and a constant-region primer, TCR beta cDNA was made. Library construction for TCR beta comprised three nested multiplex PCR rounds performed with slightly modified ARM-PCR. In the first two PCR rounds, TRBV1-TRBV30 forward primers were paired with a C-beta reverse primer, and each round lasted about 9 cycles. TCRdb ran MiXCR on the multiplex PCR reads and lists one entry per CDR3 protein. The repertoire holds 50,000 or so distinct CDR3 sequences, with about 80% as singletons. V shed 9 bases and J shed 8 bases, with 20 bases lying between them. This CDR3 is built from 14 residues. Germline V lookup: CDR1 SGHVS, CDR2 FQNEAQ. General study points: Top-250-clone fractions were significantly higher in tumors than in blood (p = 0.039). About 8-25% of top clones, no more, were shared by all five regions.

Both RNA and DNA were isolated together from around 20-30 mg of bulk tissue that had not been sorted. On this clonotype itself: The target antigen is unknown.

The sample taken for sequencing was liver tumor tissue from sampling region 5. The sample's subset: tumor region T5, tumor centre. The chain couples TRBV7-8 to TRBJ2-1; possible D gene TRBD1, 5 bases. The receptor comes from a man aged 35 to 55 with primary liver carcinoma and hepatitis B virus infection. The CDR3 nucleotides are TGTGCCAGTAGCCAGTTGGGGCCTTTCGATGAGCAGTTCTTC. Amino acids: CASSQLGPFDEQFF.